This T cell receptor (beta chain) was recovered during a study of siplizumab effects on memory and regulatory T cells. Regarding the study as a whole: The study found naive T cells seemingly more diverse than memory cells and seemingly major alloresponse contributors. Significant reduction of alloreactive sequences traceable to unstimulated CD4+ memory cells was observed with siplizumab. Naive or memory phenotype was unassignable for roughly 75-96% of proliferating CD4+ or CD8+ clones.

The V gene end was trimmed by 3 bases and the J gene end by 2 bases; junction bases not matched to a gene: 0. Germline V gene sequence: CDR1 SGHNT, CDR2 YENEEA. The CDR3 is 13 residues long. Worth noting for this clone: Its antigen is unidentified.

Around 10^5 TCR templates per sample were sequenced. Using immunoSEQ multiplex PCR, the repertoire was profiled, and TCRdb retains in-frame clones only, with some absent. This sample carries tens of thousands of clones, roughly 86% of them seen once, and the ten largest clones take 1.5% to 1.7%. The sequence was collected from a human donor in good health. Sequenced: Tregs sorted from blood. V usage is TRBV11-3 and J usage is TRBJ2-5; 7 nucleotides align to TRBD1. The CDR3 here is CASSLGQQETQYF. The CDR3 DNA follows: TGTGCCAGCAGCTTGGGACAGCAAGAGACCCAGTACTTC.